The next 31 T cell receptor beta chains were all read from a single sample in a study of shared clonotypes between healthy human individuals. Profiling relied on immunoSEQ multiplex PCR, and the TCRdb table lists in-frame clones only, not all of them. The top ten hold more than 0.1% of the sample, which has roughly 2 million clones, 95% seen once. Sample: naive CD4+ T cells sorted from blood. Subset of the sample: CD45RA+ positively selected. Receptor source: a man aged 18 to 30 in good health.

The chain joins TRBV18 to TRBJ2-2; D is unclear. The CDR3 length is 13 residues. The germline gives CDR1 KGHSH, CDR2 LQKENI. V shed 4 bases and J shed 6 bases, with 9 bases lying between them. The CDR3 loop is CASSRNTAGELFF. As DNA, the CDR3 is TGTGCCAGCTCACGGAATACGGCCGGGGAGCTGTTTTTT.

CDR3 nucleotide sequence: TGCGCCAGCAGCTCCGGACAGTCTAATTCACCCCTCCACTTT. This sequence encodes CASSSGQSNSPLHF. V gene TRBV5-1 combines with J gene TRBJ1-6; possible D gene TRBD1, 6 bases. The ends were cut back, 3 bases at V and 6 bases at J, with 10 bases in the middle. This CDR3 is 14 amino acids long. Germline values: CDR1 SGHRS, CDR2 YFSETQ.

This clone has just a few counts. V gene TRBV7-9 combines with J gene TRBJ2-7; TRBD1 agrees at 8 bases. The CDR3 loop spans 13 amino acids. Germline CDR1 and CDR2: SEHNR and FQNEAQ (reference sequence). V dropped 5 bases and J dropped 5; count of bases not matched to a gene: 5. The chain's CDR3 is CASSPTGVDEQYF. As DNA, the CDR3 is TGTGCCAGCAGCCCGACAGGGGTGGACGAGCAGTACTTC.

The J gene is TRBJ2-1, the V gene TRBV5-1; possible D gene TRBD2, 5 bases. Trimming cost V 5 bases and J 10 bases, with 10 bases left between them. Germline V CDR1 and CDR2: SGHRS, YFSETQ. The CDR3 is 11 amino acids. The CDR3 DNA is TGCGCCAGCAGGGTGGAGGTCGAGCAGTTCTTC. Its translation: CASRVEVEQFF. Based on the CDR3 plus reference TRBV5-1 and TRBJ2-1, the full variable domain is KAGVTQTPRYLIKTRGQQVTLSCSPISGHRSVSWYQQTPGQGLQFLFEYFSETQRNKGNFPGRFSGRQFSNSRSEMNVSTLELGDSALYLCASRVEVEQFFGPGTRLTVL.

This clone was detected only once. The chain joins TRBV18 to TRBJ1-1, with a possible D match to TRBD1 (6 bases). V shed 6 bases and J shed 6 bases, with 14 bases lying between them. CDR3 length: 13 residues. Germline V lookup: CDR1 KGHSH, CDR2 LQKENI. The CDR3 DNA follows: TGTGCCAGCTCCCACAATCAGGGGCCTGAAGCTTTCTTT. Residues: CASSHNQGPEAFF.

The rearrangement uses TRBV7-9 and TRBJ2-7, with 13 nucleotides matching TRBD2. CDR3 length equals 16 residues. In germline, CDR1 is SEHNR, CDR2 FQNEAQ (reference sequence). Unmatched junction bases numbered 6, after V lost 5 bases and J lost 2 bases. This CDR3 is CASSRGLAGATYEQYF. The CDR3 region has the DNA TGTGCCAGCAGCCGAGGACTAGCGGGGGCCACCTACGAGCAGTACTTC.

The chain couples TRBV7-9 to TRBJ1-2, with D unclear. The ends were cut back, 5 bases at V and 4 bases at J, with 11 bases in the middle. Germline CDR1 reads SEHNR; CDR2 reads FQNEAQ (reference sequence). The CDR3 length is 13 residues. This CDR3 reads CASSPVPIYGYTF. The CDR3 bases are TGTGCCAGCAGCCCAGTCCCTATCTATGGCTACACCTTC.

The chain uses TRBV30 and TRBJ1-4; 7 bases line up with TRBD1. The CDR3 has 14 residues. CDR1 is GTSNPN, CDR2 SVGIG, per germline (reference sequence). Losses at the gene ends were 4 bases for V and 4 bases for J; bases not matched to a gene: 6. The CDR3 is CAWTTGPGNEKLFF. The CDR3 bases are TGTGCCTGGACGACAGGGCCGGGTAATGAAAAACTGTTTTTT.

The genes are TRBV10-1 and TRBJ2-1; 9 nucleotides match TRBD2. Looked up from germline, CDR1 is WNHNN and CDR2 is SYGVQD (reference sequence). With V trimmed by 4 bases and J by 4 bases, 8 bases remained unmatched. The CDR3 length is 16 residues. CDR3 in amino acids: CASSVRAGGPYNEQFF. CDR3 coding DNA: TGCGCCAGCAGTGTTCGGGCGGGAGGGCCGTACAATGAGCAGTTCTTC.

Concerning this clone itself: The junction and the germline gene differ at one end; a read error may be behind it. The rearrangement joins TRBV28 to TRBJ2-7; 12 bases match TRBD2. CDR3 length equals 14 residues. CDR1 and CDR2 from the germline V gene are MDHEN and SYDVKM. In DNA form, the CDR3 reads TGTGCCAGCAGAGGGGCACTACTAGCGGGGGGTCCCATCTTC. It is translated as CASRGALLAGGPIF.

J is TRBJ2-1 and V is TRBV5-6, with 7 bases fitting TRBD2. V lost 5 bases, J lost 3 bases, and 2 bases stayed unmatched. The CDR3 contains 13 residues. CDR1 and CDR2 (germline): SGHDT, YYEEEE. CDR3 sequence: CASSRDYYNEQFF. In DNA, the CDR3 is TGTGCCAGCAGTCGGGACTACTACAATGAGCAGTTCTTC.

A single count supports this clone. V and J are TRBV7-2 and TRBJ1-2; maybe TRBD1 (6 bases). The CDR3 consists of 15 residues. Trimming shortened V by 1 base and J by 3 bases, and 12 bases separated the two germline ends. The germline V gene encodes CDR1 SGHTA and CDR2 FQGNSA. The CDR3 here is CASSLVVGADYGYTF. CDR3 coding DNA: TGTGCCAGCAGCTTAGTCGTGGGGGCGGACTATGGCTACACCTTC.

CDR3 DNA sequence: TGTGCCAGCAGTGAACAGTCTCGGGCTAGCAGCTCCTACGAGCAGTACTTC. The encoded protein is CASSEQSRASSSYEQYF. The V call is TRBV6-1, the J call TRBJ2-7, with TRBD2 as a possible D gene (5 bases). The V end lost 2 bases, the J end lost 0 bases, and 17 bases lay between the germline ends. CDR3 length: 17 residues. Germline V lookup: CDR1 MNHNS, CDR2 SASEGT.

V is TRBV29-1 and J is TRBJ2-5; 8 positions agree with TRBD1. The trim removed 3 bases at V and 5 bases at J, leaving 11 bases unmatched. The germline V gene encodes CDR1 SQVTM and CDR2 ANQGSEA. CDR3 length: 15 amino acids. CDR3 sequence reads: CSVDDRGLTRETQYF. In DNA form, the CDR3 reads TGCAGCGTTGACGACAGGGGATTAACGAGGGAGACCCAGTACTTC.

The genes are TRBV29-1 and TRBJ1-4; TRBD1 matches 8 bases. The CDR3 sequence is 13 residues long. The V gene's germline CDR1 is SQVTM and CDR2 ANQGSEA. V trimming: 6 bases; J trimming: 12 bases; junction bases outside the gene matches: 12. CDR3 loop: CSVQTGQGPELFF. The CDR3 coding sequence is TGCAGCGTCCAGACCGGACAGGGTCCGGAACTGTTTTTT.

The chain joins TRBV7-9 to TRBJ1-4; D unclear. This CDR3 contains 18 residues. The ends were cut back, 1 base at V and 3 bases at J, with 18 bases in the middle. The germline CDR1 and CDR2 sequences are SEHNR and FQNEAQ (reference sequence). CDR3 nucleotides: TGTGCCAGCAGCTTAGGTTCGGCAGGACGTGCATCTAATGAAAAACTGTTTTTT. Amino acids: CASSLGSAGRASNEKLFF.

The chain combines TRBV30 with TRBJ2-5; TRBD2 matches at 13 bases. The CDR3 loop spans 14 amino acids. J gave up 5 bases and V 5 bases, and 5 bases lay outside the gene matches. The germline CDR1 and CDR2 sequences are GTSNPN and SVGIG (reference sequence). CDR3 DNA sequence: TGTGCCTGGCGGACTAGCGGGAGTACGGAGACCCAGTACTTC. Its translation is CAWRTSGSTETQYF.

V usage is TRBV5-1 and J usage is TRBJ2-5; D not resolved. This CDR3 is built from 13 residues. Trimming pared 2 bases from V and 6 bases from J, leaving 11 bases between. CDR1 SGHRS and CDR2 YFSETQ come from the germline V gene. The CDR3 DNA is TGCGCCAGCAGCTTAGGGTCCGAGAAGACCCAGTACTTC. As protein: CASSLGSEKTQYF.

The sample holds a few counts of this clone. V usage is TRBV6-6 and J usage is TRBJ1-3, with D possibly matching TRBD1 (6 bases). Per the germline V gene, CDR1 is MNHNY and CDR2 is SVGAGI (reference sequence). CDR3 length equals 16 residues. The V gene lost 0 bases and the J gene lost 4 bases, with 13 bases spanning the gap. The CDR3 coding sequence is TGTGCCAGCAGTTACTCCCCCCAGGGGTTGGGAAACACCATATATTTT. Residues: CASSYSPQGLGNTIYF.

CDR3 sequence: CASSLGYLTNEQFF. The CDR3 DNA reads TGTGCCAGCAGCTTGGGCTACTTAACCAATGAGCAGTTCTTC. The V gene is TRBV7-3, the J gene TRBJ2-1; no definite D call. CDR1 is SGHTA, CDR2 FQGTGA, per germline. Trimming took 3 bases from V and 6 from J, leaving 12 bases between them. This CDR3 has 14 residues.

The gene calls are TRBV19 and TRBJ1-1; D is perhaps TRBD1 (6 bases). This CDR3 comprises 13 residues. The V gene lost 4 bases and the J gene lost 7 bases, with 13 bases spanning the gap. CDR1 is LNHDA, CDR2 SQIVND, per germline (reference sequence). CDR3 bases: TGTGCCAGTAGTACACCAGGACAGTTTGAAGCTTTCTTT. Translation: CASSTPGQFEAFF.

The chain has TRBV7-2 and TRBJ2-2; the match to TRBD2 covers 14 bases. Germline CDR1 SGHTA, CDR2 FQGNSA. Trimming removed 5 bases from V and 6 bases from J; junction bases left unmatched: 5. The CDR3 extends over 16 amino acids. In DNA, the CDR3 is TGTGCCAGCAGCCGGACTAGCGGGAGGCCTGCCGGGGAGCTGTTTTTT. Its protein is CASSRTSGRPAGELFF.

This clone was seen a handful of times. The chain has TRBV10-3 and TRBJ2-7, with TRBD1 matching 7 bases. Trimming removed 6 bases from V and 0 bases from J; junction bases left unmatched: 5. CDR3 size: 14 residues. The germline CDR1 and CDR2 sequences are ENHRY and SYGVKD. CDR3: CAIRMTGNSYEQYF. The CDR3 DNA sequence: TGTGCCATCAGAATGACAGGGAACTCCTACGAGCAGTACTTC.

CDR3 coding DNA: TGTGCCAGCTCACCCGAGGCGCCGTACACCGGGGAGCTGTTTTTT. This encodes CASSPEAPYTGELFF. The chain has TRBV18 and TRBJ2-2; D is ambiguous. V shed 3 bases and J shed 3 bases, with 11 bases lying between them. The CDR3 spans 15 residues. Germline V gene data show CDR1 as KGHSH and CDR2 as LQKENI.

The chain couples TRBV18 to TRBJ2-3, with 8 bases that match TRBD1. V trimming: 3 bases; J trimming: 10 bases; junction bases outside the gene matches: 3. Germline V gene lookup returns CDR1 KGHSH and CDR2 LQKENI. This CDR3 comprises 12 residues. The CDR3, as DNA: TGTGCCAGCTCACCCGGACAGGGTTCGCAGTATTTT. Its translation is CASSPGQGSQYF.

The table lists this clone with a count of one. The CDR3 sequence is CASSLLGLDTQYF. In nucleotides, the CDR3 is TGTGCCAGCAGCTTATTAGGGTTAGATACGCAGTATTTT. The chain joins TRBV7-3 to TRBJ2-3, with unresolved D. The CDR3 loop spans 13 amino acids. The germline gives CDR1 SGHTA, CDR2 FQGTGA. V gave up 2 bases and J gave up 5 bases, with 8 bases separating them.

The chain is built from TRBV5-1 and TRBJ1-3; 7 nucleotides align to TRBD1. The V gene end was trimmed by 4 bases and the J gene end by 0 bases; junction bases not matched to a gene: 7. The germline gives CDR1 SGHRS, CDR2 YFSETQ. The CDR3 covers 16 residues. The CDR3 is CASSVGGPASGNTIYF. For the CDR3, the DNA is TGCGCCAGCAGCGTAGGGGGCCCAGCCTCTGGAAACACCATATATTTT.

The J gene is TRBJ2-2, the V gene TRBV6-6; tentatively, D is TRBD2 (6 bases). Germline CDR1 and CDR2: MNHNY and SVGAGI (reference sequence). The CDR3 covers 15 residues. V dropped 3 bases and J dropped 2 bases, with 10 bases sitting between them. The CDR3 region has the DNA TGTGCCAGCAGTTATGGAGGGCCCAACACCGGGGAGCTGTTTTTT. Its protein product is CASSYGGPNTGELFF.

V and J are TRBV9 and TRBJ1-5; 9 bases are shared with TRBD1. The CDR3 sequence is 15 residues long. V lost 3 bases to trimming and J lost 5 bases; unmatched junction nucleotides: 6. CDR1 is SGDLS and CDR2 is YYNGEE in the germline V gene. The CDR3 region has the DNA TGTGCCAGCAGCGCTACAGGGGGCGAACATCAGCCCCAGCATTTT. This gives the protein CASSATGGEHQPQHF.

The chain links TRBV7-9 to TRBJ2-3; 10 bases match TRBD2. The CDR3 extends over 16 amino acids. V shed 2 bases, J shed 4 bases, and the junction held 6 bases outside the gene matches. Germline loops: CDR1 SEHNR, CDR2 FQNEAQ (reference sequence). The CDR3 DNA reads as TGTGCCAGCAGCTTACTAGCGGGAGCGGTGGCAGATACGCAGTATTTT. It codes for CASSLLAGAVADTQYF.

The chain is built from TRBV2 and TRBJ2-7, with 14 bases matching TRBD2. V trimming: 5 bases; J trimming: 6 bases; junction bases outside the gene matches: 12. Per the germline V gene, CDR1 is SNHLY and CDR2 is FYNNEI. This CDR3 contains 17 residues. As DNA, the CDR3 is TGTGCCAGCAGTCAGCTAGTCGGACTAGCGGGAGGCCCCGAGCAGTACTTC. This codes for CASSQLVGLAGGPEQYF. The variable domain in full, completed from reference TRBV2 and TRBJ2-7, reads EPEVTQTPSHQVTQMGQEVILRCVPISNHLYFYWYRQILGQKVEFLVSFYNNEISEKSEIFDDQFSVERPDGSNFTLKIRSTKLEDSAMYFCASSQLVGLAGGPEQYFGPGTRLTVT.